This T cell receptor (beta chain) was sequenced in a study of blood T cell repertoires in COVID-19. This table comes from immunoSEQ multiplex PCR, and its TCRdb copy is limited to in-frame clones, with some not included. The sample includes 200,000 to 250,000 clones, more than 80% seen only once; the top ten take roughly 2.5%. From germline, CDR1 is MNHEY and CDR2 SVGAGI. With V trimmed by 6 bases and J by 2 bases, 4 bases remained unmatched. CDR3 length: 13 residues. The chain recombines TRBV6-5 with TRBJ2-7; 7 bases are a match to TRBD2. This receptor was obtained from a man aged 25 to 40 with COVID-19, enrolled during active disease. Sequences were obtained from peripheral blood. The CDR3 region has the DNA TGTGCCAGCAGATCCGGGACTACCTACGAGCAGTACTTC. The encoded protein is CASRSGTTYEQYF.